These T cell receptor beta chains were read from a single sample in a study of T cell responses to AZD1222 COVID-19 vaccine. Clones were sequenced by immunoSEQ multiplex PCR, and TCRdb holds only the in-frame ones, with some missing. Here the sample spans approximately 100,000 clones, about nine tenths being singletons. The input for sequencing was peripheral blood, taken 28 days after the second dose of the MenACWY control vaccine. These receptors were obtained from an adult who received the MenACWY meningococcal vaccine as a control. Each CDR3 is given with its conserved first and last residue. D genes are given only for firm matches. Not every row has a clone size; where given, it reads once, few, many or a size class.

TRBD2,TRBV7-2,TRBJ2-7,NA,CASSLPAKRGRYEQYF,TGTGCCAGCAGCTTACCCGCAAAGCGGGGGAGGTACGAGCAGTACTTC
NA,TRBV27,TRBJ1-6,few,CASSSGLANSPLHF,TGTGCCAGCAGCTCGGGACTAGCTAATTCACCCCTCCACTTT
TRBD1,TRBV5-4,TRBJ1-2,NA,CASSLMLAGGYGYTF,TGTGCCAGCAGCTTGATGTTGGCAGGGGGTTATGGCTACACCTTC
TRBD1,TRBV9,TRBJ2-1,NA,CASSTGQGINEQFF,TGTGCCAGCAGCACGGGACAGGGGATTAATGAGCAGTTCTTC
TRBD1,TRBV28,TRBJ1-4,few,CASSNPGQGFEKLFF,TGTGCCAGCAGTAATCCCGGACAGGGTTTTGAAAAACTGTTTTTT
TRBD2,TRBV2,TRBJ2-1,NA,CASSSGTSGGNEQFF,TGTGCCAGCAGTTCCGGGACTAGCGGGGGAAATGAGCAGTTCTTC
NA,TRBV21-1,TRBJ2-7,NA,CASSKVDSSYYEQYF,TGTGCCAGCAGCAAAGTTGACAGCTCCTACTACGAGCAGTACTTC
NA,TRBV6-2/TRBV6-3,TRBJ2-5,NA,CASSYTRETQYF,TGTGCCAGCAGTTACACTAGAGAGACCCAGTACTTC
NA,TRBV5-1,TRBJ1-2,NA,CASSFDTYGYTF,TGCGCCAGCAGCTTCGACACGTATGGCTACACCTTC
NA,TRBV28,TRBJ2-7,NA,CASSLNYYEQYF,TGTGCCAGCAGTTTGAATTACTACGAGCAGTACTTC
NA,TRBV5-4,TRBJ2-7,NA,CASSLDGGHTGYEQYF,TGTGCCAGCAGCTTGGACGGGGGCCACACCGGATACGAGCAGTACTTC
NA,TRBV28,TRBJ1-1,NA,CASSWGGVNTEAFF,TGTGCCAGCAGTTGGGGGGGAGTCAACACTGAAGCTTTCTTT
TRBD2,TRBV10-3,TRBJ2-7,NA,CAISGSASGVSDEQYF,TGTGCCATCAGTGGGTCGGCTAGCGGGGTGTCCGACGAGCAGTACTTC
TRBD1,TRBV14,TRBJ1-1,NA,CASNLMTGVNTEAFF,TGTGCCAGCAACCTCATGACAGGGGTGAACACTGAAGCTTTCTTT
NA,TRBV5-8,TRBJ2-4,NA,CASSLAPGTGIF,TGTGCCAGCAGCTTGGCGCCCGGGACGGGGATCTTC
TRBD2,TRBV7-7,TRBJ2-5,NA,CASSSGLAGGPETQYF,TGTGCTAGCAGCTCAGGACTAGCGGGGGGGCCCGAGACCCAGTACTTC
TRBD1,TRBV5-1,TRBJ2-1,NA,CASSRSTGKTYNEQFF,TGCGCCAGCAGCCGATCGACAGGGAAAACCTACAATGAGCAGTTCTTC
NA,TRBV7-9,TRBJ1-6,NA,CASSSLQNSPLHF,TGTGCCAGCAGCTCACTACAGAATTCACCCCTCCACTTT
NA,TRBV28,TRBJ2-7,few,CASSLRPGEQYF,TGTGCCAGCAGTTTAAGACCAGGCGAGCAGTACTTC
NA,TRBV5-4,TRBJ2-7,NA,CASSLEQEGYEQYF,TGTGCCAGCAGCTTGGAACAGGAGGGCTACGAGCAGTACTTC
NA,TRBV10-2,TRBJ2-3,NA,CASSESRGLGADTQYF,TGCGCCAGCAGTGAGTCCCGGGGATTGGGTGCAGATACGCAGTATTTT
NA,TRBV4-2,TRBJ2-1,NA,CASSPTLGSSYNEQFF,TGTGCCAGCAGCCCCACTTTAGGGTCCTCCTACAATGAGCAGTTCTTC
TRBD1,TRBV7-3,TRBJ2-3,NA,CASARDRGRDTQYF,TGTGCCAGCGCACGGGACAGGGGAAGAGATACGCAGTATTTT
NA,TRBV7-2,TRBJ1-1,once,CASSWRALRDTEAFF,TGTGCCAGCAGCTGGCGGGCCCTCAGAGACACTGAAGCTTTCTTT
TRBD1,TRBV12-3/TRBV12-4,TRBJ1-2,NA,CASSLTGGYGYTF,TGTGCCAGCAGTTTGACAGGGGGCTATGGCTACACCTTC
TRBD2,TRBV18,TRBJ2-7,NA,CASSASGGEQYF,TGTGCCAGCTCTGCTTCGGGGGGCGAGCAGTACTTC
TRBD2,TRBV7-2,TRBJ2-3,NA,CASSLASGGTDTQYF,TGTGCCAGCAGCCTTGCTAGCGGGGGCACAGATACGCAGTATTTT
NA,TRBV14,TRBJ1-2,NA,CASSQRLGGKGINYGYTF,TGTGCCAGCAGCCAACGCCTTGGGGGGAAAGGGATTAACTATGGCTACACCTTC
NA,TRBV19,TRBJ1-1,few,CASKWRELNTEAFF,TGTGCCAGTAAATGGCGGGAACTTAACACTGAAGCTTTCTTT
TRBD1,TRBV5-1,TRBJ1-3,NA,CASSKLGTGSGNTIYF,TGCGCCAGCAGCAAACTCGGGACAGGCTCTGGAAACACCATATATTTT
NA,TRBV5-1,TRBJ2-3,NA,CASSSSAGNTDTQYF,TGCGCCAGCAGCTCCTCGGCAGGTAACACAGATACGCAGTATTTT
NA,TRBV6-2/TRBV6-3,TRBJ1-4,NA,CASSQRQKEKLFF,TGTGCCAGCAGTCAAAGACAGAAGGAAAAACTGTTTTTT